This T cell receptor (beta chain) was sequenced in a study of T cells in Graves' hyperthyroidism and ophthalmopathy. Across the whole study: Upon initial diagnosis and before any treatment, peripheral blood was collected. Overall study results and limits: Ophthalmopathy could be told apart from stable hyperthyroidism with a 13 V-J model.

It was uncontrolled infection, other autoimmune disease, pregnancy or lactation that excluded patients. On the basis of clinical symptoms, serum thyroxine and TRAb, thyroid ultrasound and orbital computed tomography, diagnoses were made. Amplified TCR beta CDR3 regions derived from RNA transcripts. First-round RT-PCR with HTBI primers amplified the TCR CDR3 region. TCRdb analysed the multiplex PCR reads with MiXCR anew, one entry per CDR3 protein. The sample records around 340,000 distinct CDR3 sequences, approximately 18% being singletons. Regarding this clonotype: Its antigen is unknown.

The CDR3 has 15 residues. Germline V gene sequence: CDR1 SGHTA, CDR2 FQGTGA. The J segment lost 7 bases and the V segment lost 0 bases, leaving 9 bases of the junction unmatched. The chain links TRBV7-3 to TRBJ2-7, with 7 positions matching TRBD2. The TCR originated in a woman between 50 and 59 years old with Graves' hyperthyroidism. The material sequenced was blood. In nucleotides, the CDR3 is TGTGCCAGCAGCTTAACCCCCGGGGGGAGCGGGGAGCAGTACTTC. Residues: CASSLTPGGSGEQYF.